These T cell receptor beta chains were read from a single sample in a study of blood T cell repertoires in COVID-19. TCRdb keeps only in-frame clones here, not all; method: immunoSEQ multiplex PCR. The sample has about 190,000 clones; 87% are singletons. Specimen: peripheral blood. Receptor source: a woman between 18 and 30 years old who had recovered from COVID-19. The CDR3 runs from the conserved cysteine through the conserved F or W. Fields, in order: CDR3 protein, V gene, J gene.

CDR3 protein: CASSLGALNTEAFF
V gene: TRBV5-5
J gene: TRBJ1-1

CDR3 protein: CASSERRGGFTEAFF
V gene: TRBV2
J gene: TRBJ1-1

CDR3 protein: CASSYEVRPTNTQYF
V gene: TRBV6-6
J gene: TRBJ2-3

CDR3 protein: CASSQDRGGVLLNSPLHF
V gene: TRBV3-1/TRBV3-2
J gene: TRBJ1-6

CDR3 protein: CAISADRGDETQYF
V gene: TRBV10-3
J gene: TRBJ2-5

CDR3 protein: CATSDFSGQGAGELFF
V gene: TRBV24-1
J gene: TRBJ2-2

CDR3 protein: CASTNQPGTGTGANVLTF
V gene: TRBV19
J gene: TRBJ2-6

CDR3 protein: CASSRDMREQYF
V gene: TRBV11-2
J gene: TRBJ2-7

CDR3 protein: CASSLARGRGRSYGELFF
V gene: TRBV5-4
J gene: TRBJ2-2

CDR3 protein: CASSYREGYTEAFF
V gene: TRBV18
J gene: TRBJ1-1

CDR3 protein: CASSESNPYRYTF
V gene: TRBV25-1
J gene: TRBJ1-2

CDR3 protein: CSASAPGDTQYF
V gene: TRBV20-1
J gene: TRBJ2-3

CDR3 protein: CASSFLSGEGWGPLHF
V gene: TRBV5-6
J gene: TRBJ1-6

CDR3 protein: CASSWAGDYNEQFF
V gene: TRBV27
J gene: TRBJ2-1

CDR3 protein: CASSLSLGDEKLFF
V gene: TRBV27
J gene: TRBJ1-4

CDR3 protein: CASRDTAYNSPLHF
V gene: TRBV6-5
J gene: TRBJ1-6

CDR3 protein: CAWTRGQTNQPQHF
V gene: TRBV30
J gene: TRBJ1-5

CDR3 protein: CASAARDLTF
V gene: TRBV2
J gene: TRBJ2-6

CDR3 protein: CASSQSKGAARYYGYTF
V gene: TRBV4-3
J gene: TRBJ1-2

CDR3 protein: CASSFSRTDTQYF
V gene: TRBV7-3
J gene: TRBJ2-3

CDR3 protein: CASSRGNLEKLFF
V gene: TRBV18
J gene: TRBJ1-4

CDR3 protein: CAISESGGEAFF
V gene: TRBV10-3
J gene: TRBJ1-1